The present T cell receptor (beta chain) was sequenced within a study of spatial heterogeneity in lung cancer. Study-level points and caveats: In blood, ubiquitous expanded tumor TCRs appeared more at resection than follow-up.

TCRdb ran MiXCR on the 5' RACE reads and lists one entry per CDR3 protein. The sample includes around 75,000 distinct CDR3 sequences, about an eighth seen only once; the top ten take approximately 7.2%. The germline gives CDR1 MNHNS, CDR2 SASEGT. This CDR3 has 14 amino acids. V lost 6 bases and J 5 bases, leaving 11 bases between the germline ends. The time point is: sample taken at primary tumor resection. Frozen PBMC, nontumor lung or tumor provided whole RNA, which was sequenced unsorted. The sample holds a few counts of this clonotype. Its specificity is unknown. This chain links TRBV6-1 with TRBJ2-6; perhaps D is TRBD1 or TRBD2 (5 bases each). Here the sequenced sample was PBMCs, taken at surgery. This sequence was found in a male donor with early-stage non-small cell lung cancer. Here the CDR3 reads CASRPGPWANVLTF. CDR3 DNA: TGTGCCAGCAGGCCGGGACCGTGGGCCAACGTCCTGACTTTC.